What follows is one TCR beta chain and its context. The data are from a study of T cell changes during pregnancy in multiple sclerosis. CDR3 length: 15 amino acids. The germline V gene encodes CDR1 SNHLY and CDR2 FYNNEI. J lost 4 bases, V lost 6 bases, and 6 bases had no gene match. Method: immunoSEQ multiplex PCR; TCRdb's copy keeps in-frame clones and lacks some. The sample shows 50,000 or so clones, around 92% of them seen only once. This sequence was found in a female donor with multiple sclerosis, enrolled in a pregnancy study. Sequences were derived from CD4+ T cells from peripheral blood mononuclear cells, sampled in the third trimester of pregnancy. The rearrangement uses TRBV2 and TRBJ1-6; 7 bases fit TRBD1. In DNA, the CDR3 is TGTGCCAGCAGACAGGACAGGCAATATAATTCACCCCTCCACTTT. Amino acid sequence: CASRQDRQYNSPLHF.